Sequencing of this T cell receptor beta chain was carried out in a study of blood T cells in healthy people across ages. Primed by a sample-barcoded 5' primer and a J-beta primer mix, a second PCR proceeded for 7 to 11 cycles. TCRdb reanalysed the 5' RACE reads using MiXCR and keeps one entry per CDR3 protein. The sample has about 780,000 distinct CDR3 sequences, around a quarter seen once. Germline CDR1 reads SGHRS; CDR2 reads YFSETQ. This CDR3 has 19 amino acids. Trimming cost V 2 bases and J 0 bases, with 21 bases left between them. Study conclusions and caveats: A roughly linear fall in TCR beta diversity per million T cells was seen with increasing age.

Points on this clonotype: Its specificity is not known.

The same sample was also studied in work on T cells of mothers and their children. That work contributes: Random nucleotides (2-4) and sample barcodes were added by the M1S primer used in the second PCR. In related and unrelated pairs alike, thymic selection shapes TCR recombination output, with inherited differences minor. Mother-child pairs who were related displayed a slightly higher overlap than unrelated pairs, a difference that was non-significant.

The V gene is TRBV5-1, the J gene TRBJ2-1; a possible D gene is TRBD2 (6 bases). The TCR originated in a boy younger than 18 in good health. The sample taken for sequencing was blood. CDR3 sequence: CASSFLPPGLRSSYNEQFF. The DNA for the CDR3 is TGCGCCAGCAGCTTTCTTCCCCCGGGACTGAGGAGCTCCTACAATGAGCAGTTCTTC.